This section outlines one TCR beta chain sequence together with its context. Its antigen is currently unknown. The sample carries other DNA sequences with the same CDR3. Treatment defined: about 20 received Ad26.COV2.S at low or high dose, single or two shots; about 5 received placebo; per-sample allocation not given. At day 63 after the first vaccine or placebo injection, samples were drawn. Sequenced by immunoSEQ multiplex PCR; TCRdb stores in-frame clones only, minus some. Counted here are 410,000 or so clones, 75% to 95% occurring once; the ten biggest clones make up less than 15%. The entry originates in a study of Ad26.COV2.S vaccination and SARS-CoV-2 variants. Study overall: COV1001, an Ad26.COV2.S trial, supplied this vaccine-arm donor. By the intramuscular route, Ad26.COV2.S was given once, or twice 56 days apart.

General study results and limits: Vaccinees reportedly had broad spike-specific CD8+ and CD4+ T cell responses.

The TCR comes from a person between 18 and 65 years old who received the Ad26.COV2.S COVID-19 vaccine or a placebo. Material: peripheral blood, obtained in a trial of Ad26.COV2.S vaccine versus placebo.

The CDR3 DNA sequence: TGTGCCAGCTCACCCGGGGGCACAGATACGCAGTATTTT. It is translated as CASSPGGTDTQYF. The J gene is TRBJ2-3, the V gene TRBV18, with D possibly being TRBD2 (5 bases). The CDR3 is 13 amino acids. V shed 3 bases and J shed 1 base, with 5 bases lying between them. Germline lookup yields CDR1 KGHSH and CDR2 LQKENI.